The 14 T cell receptor beta chains listed next were all sequenced from one sample in a study of preoperative IRX-2 immunotherapy in early breast cancer. Described treatment: preoperative locoregional IRX-2 cytokine immunotherapy. Data came from immunoSEQ multiplex PCR; TCRdb stores just in-frame clones and leaves some out. The sample lists over 20,000 clones, about 81% occurring once. The specimen was lymph node tissue, collected after IRX-2 immunotherapy. The receptors derive from a human donor with breast cancer.

The chain is built from TRBV1 and TRBJ1-1. TRBV1 is given as a pseudogene. CDR3 length equals 15 residues. CDR3 in amino acids: CASSQGGGGGTEAFF. In DNA form, the CDR3 reads TGCGCCAGCAGCCAAGGAGGAGGGGGAGGGACTGAAGCTTTCTTT.

This clone was counted only a few times. The chain joins TRBV10-2 to TRBJ2-3; maybe TRBD2 (5 bases). Germline V lookup: CDR1 WSHSY, CDR2 SAAADI. The ends were cut back, 2 bases at V and 6 bases at J, with 9 bases in the middle. The CDR3 runs to 13 residues. DNA of the CDR3: TGCGCCAGCAGTGAGGGGAGTTACGATACGCAGTATTTT. Translation: CASSEGSYDTQYF.

This chain connects TRBV18 to TRBJ2-7, with a tentative D call TRBD2 (6 bases). Germline V gene sequence: CDR1 KGHSH, CDR2 LQKENI. The length of the CDR3 is 13 residues. V was shortened by 2 bases and J by 4 bases, with 9 bases between the two germline ends. CDR3 region: CASSPTGLYEQYV. The CDR3, as DNA: TGTGCCAGCTCACCAACAGGACTATACGAGCAGTACGTC.

The V call is TRBV15, the J call TRBJ2-7; a possible D gene is TRBD1 (7 bases). Trimming removed 0 bases from V and 4 bases from J, with 10 bases in between. This CDR3 is built from 14 residues. Germline V gene lookup returns CDR1 LNHNV and CDR2 YYDKDF (reference sequence). The CDR3 spells CATSRDRGDYEQYF. The DNA for the CDR3 is TGTGCCACCAGCAGAGACAGGGGGGATTACGAGCAGTACTTC.

This clone has just a few counts. The chain joins TRBV30 to TRBJ2-2; D might be TRBD1 or TRBD2, each matching 7 bases. CDR1 is GTSNPN, CDR2 SVGIG, per germline (reference sequence). Trimming stripped 3 bases from V and 13 bases from J, with 15 bases between. The CDR3 consists of 12 residues. CDR3 DNA: TGTGCCTGGAGCTCCAGGGGGGGTTTGCTGTTTTTT. Protein: CAWSSRGGLLFF.

The chain recombines TRBV28 with TRBJ1-5, with D perhaps matching TRBD1 (5 bases). The CDR3 contains 14 residues. The ends were cut back, 8 bases at V and 5 bases at J, with 16 bases in the middle. CDR1 MDHEN and CDR2 SYDVKM come from the germline V gene. The CDR3 coding sequence is TGTGCCAGCCTCCCGGGAGGGGCTTATCAGCCCCAGCATTTT. Translation gives CASLPGGAYQPQHF.

The rearrangement uses TRBV10-3 and TRBJ2-7; the match to TRBD2 covers 7 bases. V shed 2 bases and J 4 bases; nucleotides not matched to a gene: 5. Germline V gene lookup returns CDR1 ENHRY and CDR2 SYGVKD. This CDR3 is built from 14 residues. The CDR3 nucleotides read TGTGCCATCAGTGAGCGGGGGACTAAATACGAGCAGTACGTC. This encodes CAISERGTKYEQYV.

CDR3 residues: CASSSGGANYGYTF. In DNA, the CDR3 is TGTGCCAGCAGCTCTGGTGGGGCCAACTATGGCTACACCTTC. The rearrangement uses TRBV28 and TRBJ1-2; D is perhaps TRBD1 (5 bases). Germline assignment: CDR1 MDHEN and CDR2 SYDVKM. There are 14 residues in the CDR3. V was pared by 6 bases and J by 2 bases, with 13 bases between.

The chain combines TRBV6-8 with TRBJ1-5; D gene ambiguous. The CDR3 is made up of 14 amino acids. Deletions cut 5 bases from V and 7 bases from J, with 15 bases between. The germline CDR1 and CDR2 sequences are MNHGY and SAAAGT. DNA for the CDR3: TGTGCCAGCAGTGATCGAAAGATTCAGCAGCCCCAGCATTTT. It encodes CASSDRKIQQPQHF.

The gene calls are TRBV6-8 and TRBJ1-1; D not resolved. The V gene's germline CDR1 is MNHGY and CDR2 SAAAGT. V shed 7 bases and J shed 1 base, with 10 bases lying between them. This CDR3 contains 13 residues. The CDR3 loop reads CASTPAGNTEAFF. The CDR3 DNA reads as TGTGCCAGCACCCCAGCAGGGAACACTGAAGCTTTCTTT.

V gene TRBV5-1 combines with J gene TRBJ1-1, with no clear D. The CDR3 covers 15 residues. V lost 1 base and J lost 1, with 11 bases in between. Per the germline V gene, CDR1 is SGHRS and CDR2 is YFSETQ. The CDR3 region has the DNA TGCGCCAGCAGCTTGACAGCAAATACGAACACTGAAGCTTTCTTT. The encoded protein is CASSLTANTNTEAFF.

This clone was detected only a few times. This chain uses TRBV18 with TRBJ2-1; D unclear. The V end was cut by 3 bases, the J end by 10 bases, with 10 bases between. Germline loops: CDR1 KGHSH, CDR2 LQKENI. The CDR3 sequence is 12 residues long. The CDR3 sequence is CASSPEVGEQFF. CDR3 in DNA: TGTGCCAGCTCACCCGAGGTGGGGGAGCAGTTCTTC. Full variable domain (outside the CDR3, taken from reference TRBV18 and TRBJ2-1): NAGVMQNPRHLVRRRGQEARLRCSPMKGHSHVYWYRQLPEEGLKFMVYLQKENIIDESGMPKERFSAEFPKEGPSILRIQQVVRGDSAAYFCASSPEVGEQFFGPGTRLTVL.

The V gene is TRBV18, the J gene TRBJ1-3; the D is unclear. The CDR3 totals 16 residues. Germline loops: CDR1 KGHSH, CDR2 LQKENI. V lost 3 bases and J lost 0, with 12 bases in between. The CDR3 DNA is TGTGCCAGCTCACCGAATTTTGAGAGCTCTGGAAACACCATATATTTT. Translated: CASSPNFESSGNTIYF.

The rearrangement uses TRBV22-1 and TRBJ2-1; whether TRBD2, the table's D call, matches the DNA was not checked. TRBV22-1 is a pseudogene segment. This CDR3 is built from 15 residues. The CDR3 loop reads CASSLRLAGEDEQFF. Written as DNA, the CDR3 is TGTGCCAGCAGTTTAAGATTAGCGGGGGAGGATGAGCAGTTCTTC.